Below, 18 T cell receptor beta chains from the same sample are listed, as sequenced in a study of vaccination and CD4 T cells after COVID-19. Sequencing of cultured CD4+ T cell DNA used the Oncomine TCR Beta short-read assay. TCRdb reprocessed the PCR reads via MiXCR and lists one record per CDR3 protein. This sample has some 10,000 distinct CDR3 sequences, with around two fifths found just once. What these receptors recognize is not known. The treatment here: 10-day PBMC culture with coronavirus spike peptide pools or control peptides (ViraFEST assay). What was sequenced was CD4+ T cells from blood, cultured in vitro. These receptors were obtained from a human donor who had recovered from COVID-19.

The table lists this clonotype with a count of one. The genes are TRBV19 and TRBJ1-5, with a weak D call TRBD1 (5 bases). CDR1 is LNHDA, CDR2 SQIVND, per germline (reference sequence). V was clipped by 5 bases and J by 1 base, with 9 bases between them. The CDR3 has 14 residues. The CDR3 bases are TGTGCCAGTAGTGAGGGGTGGAGCAATCAGCCCCAGCATTTT. Encoded protein: CASSEGWSNQPQHF.

V is TRBV20-1 and J is TRBJ1-6, with TRBD1 identical over 7 bases. The germline CDR1 and CDR2 sequences are DFQATT and SNEGSKA (reference sequence). With 6 bases clipped from V and 1 base from J, the junction kept 12 bases outside the gene matches. CDR3 length equals 17 residues. In DNA, the CDR3 is TGCAGTGCCAGTTCAGACAGGGCGAGGTCCTATAATTCACCCCTCCACTTT. This translates into CSASSDRARSYNSPLHF.

This clonotype has more than one count but fewer than ten. The V call is TRBV18, the J call TRBJ1-2; 9 positions agree with TRBD1. The CDR3 contains 13 residues. The J segment lost 4 bases and the V segment lost 5 bases, leaving 2 bases of the junction unmatched. The germline gives CDR1 KGHSH, CDR2 LQKENI. In DNA form, the CDR3 reads TGTGCCAGCTCATCGGGACAGGGCTATGGCTACACCTTC. It translates to CASSSGQGYGYTF.

The chain has TRBV27 and TRBJ1-4, with D uncertain. V was clipped by 6 bases and J by 5 bases, with 16 bases between them. The CDR3 has 15 amino acids. CDR1 is MNHEY and CDR2 is SMNVEV in the germline V gene (reference sequence). CDR3 bases: TGTGCCAGCAGCCGGCAACAGTACTCCAATGAAAAACTGTTTTTT. This translates into CASSRQQYSNEKLFF.

The sample holds a few counts of this clonotype. The chain joins TRBV30 to TRBJ2-3; weak D call: TRBD2 (6 bases). Germline assignment: CDR1 GTSNPN and CDR2 SVGIG (reference sequence). Between the trimmed V and J ends, which lost 4 bases and 2 bases, there was a span of 16 bases. This CDR3 has 15 residues. The CDR3 here is CAWMGWRGLTDTQYF. Here the CDR3 DNA reads TGTGCCTGGATGGGCTGGCGGGGACTCACAGATACGCAGTATTTT. The variable domain in full, with the rest retrieved from reference TRBV30 and TRBJ2-3, is SQTIHQWPATLVQPVGSPLSLECTVEGTSNPNLYWYRQAAGRGLQLLFYSVGIGQISSEVPQNLSASRPQDRQFILSSKKLLLSDSGFYLCAWMGWRGLTDTQYFGPGTRLTVL.

This chain links TRBV7-2 with TRBJ2-2; 14 nucleotides match TRBD2. The length of the CDR3 is 18 residues. The V segment lost 4 bases and the J segment 2 bases; nucleotides outside the gene matches: 6. Germline V gives CDR1 SGHTA, CDR2 FQGNSA. The CDR3 loop reads CASSSRLAGGFNTGELFF. The CDR3 DNA reads as TGTGCCAGCAGCTCTCGACTAGCGGGGGGGTTTAACACCGGGGAGCTGTTTTTT. Looking up the rest from reference TRBV7-2 and TRBJ2-2 gives the full variable domain: GAGVSQSPSNKVTEKGKDVELRCDPISGHTALYWYRQSLGQGLEFLIYFQGNSAPDKSGLPSDRFSAERTGGSVSTLTIQRTQQEDSAVYLCASSSRLAGGFNTGELFFGEGSRLTVL.

This chain joins TRBV7-9 and TRBJ2-1, with 7 bases identical to TRBD1. Trimming removed 5 bases from V and 7 bases from J; junction bases left unmatched: 14. The length of the CDR3 is 16 residues. The germline gives CDR1 SEHNR, CDR2 FQNEAQ (reference sequence). As DNA, the CDR3 is TGTGCCAGCAGCGGCCAGACAGGGTCGCAAATGAATGAGCAGTTCTTC. Protein sequence: CASSGQTGSQMNEQFF.

The chain combines TRBV5-4 with TRBJ1-3; D may be TRBD1 (5 bases). This CDR3 comprises 15 residues. Trimming removed 3 bases at V and 4 bases at J, with 14 bases between. Germline CDR1 and CDR2: SGHNT and YYREEE (reference sequence). DNA for the CDR3: TGTGCCAGCAGCTCTCGTGACAGTCTCGGAAACACCATATATTTT. Amino acids: CASSSRDSLGNTIYF.

This clonotype appeared a single time. The CDR3 DNA sequence: TGCAGTGCCAGACAGGGGTCGGCGGCTAATGAAAAACTGTTTTTT. Amino acids: CSARQGSAANEKLFF. The V gene is TRBV20-1, the J gene TRBJ1-4; 8 bases fit TRBD1. Germline CDR1 DFQATT, CDR2 SNEGSKA (reference sequence). CDR3 size: 15 residues. V trimming: 6 bases; J trimming: 3 bases; junction bases outside the gene matches: 9.

This rearrangement joins TRBV20-1 to TRBJ1-1; D is perhaps TRBD1 (5 bases). Germline V lookup: CDR1 DFQATT, CDR2 SNEGSKA (reference sequence). The CDR3 extends over 13 amino acids. The V end was cut by 0 bases, the J end by 6 bases, with 11 bases between. CDR3 DNA sequence: TGCAGTGCTAGAGATGGGGGGATATCTGAAGCTTTCTTT. Its protein product is CSARDGGISEAFF.

This clonotype was counted a few times. The V call is TRBV4-3, the J call TRBJ2-2; D is ambiguous. The CDR3 contains 14 residues. V shed 0 bases and J shed 9 bases, with 11 bases lying between them. The germline gives CDR1 LGHNA, CDR2 YSLEER. CDR3 amino acids: CASSQDGIGRELFF. The CDR3 DNA follows: TGCGCCAGCAGCCAAGATGGTATTGGTCGGGAGCTGTTTTTT.

The chain combines TRBV4-2 with TRBJ2-2; D call uncertain. Trimming pared 1 base from V and 2 bases from J, leaving 23 bases between. This CDR3 is 20 amino acids long. In germline, CDR1 is LGHNA, CDR2 YNFKEQ. Here the CDR3 DNA reads TGTGCCAGCAGCCAAGCTGGTCTAACTTTCAACACGGCTAACACCGGGGAGCTGTTTTTT. Amino acids: CASSQAGLTFNTANTGELFF.

The chain uses TRBV6-5 and TRBJ2-5, with a weak D call TRBD1 (6 bases). Germline V gene sequence: CDR1 MNHEY, CDR2 SVGAGI. The CDR3 has 12 amino acids. Trimming stripped 2 bases from V and 5 bases from J, with 6 bases between. The CDR3: CASSYRGETQYF. CDR3 nucleotides: TGTGCCAGCAGTTACAGGGGGGAGACCCAGTACTTC.

This clonotype was observed a handful of times. The chain joins TRBV27 to TRBJ1-2, with D perhaps matching TRBD1 (5 bases). This CDR3 is built from 13 residues. Germline CDR1 is MNHEY and CDR2 is SMNVEV (reference sequence). The V end lost 6 bases, the J end lost 10 bases, and 18 bases lay between the germline ends. CDR3 DNA: TGTGCCAGCAGCTTCGGGTCGGGGGGGTACTACACCTTC. It encodes CASSFGSGGYYTF.

The CDR3 sequence: CATDTGDRNTEAFF. CDR3 coding DNA: TGTGCCACAGATACAGGGGACCGGAACACTGAAGCTTTCTTT. The gene calls are TRBV10-3 and TRBJ1-1; 7 bases are a match to TRBD1. From germline, CDR1 is ENHRY and CDR2 SYGVKD. V shed 10 bases, J shed 1 base, and the junction held 9 bases outside the gene matches. CDR3 size: 14 residues.

In its sample, this clonotype was seen once. The CDR3 sequence is CASSARGTGQPQHF. The DNA for the CDR3 is TGTGCCAGCAGCGCCAGGGGAACTGGTCAGCCCCAGCATTTT. The rearrangement uses TRBV7-6 and TRBJ1-5, with D possibly being TRBD1 (6 bases). There are 14 residues in the CDR3. Trimming pared 5 bases from V and 6 bases from J, leaving 14 bases between. Germline values: CDR1 SGHVS, CDR2 FNYEAQ.

This clonotype was found once. V usage is TRBV5-1 and J usage is TRBJ2-7; 8 bases agree with TRBD2. This CDR3 contains 14 residues. Germline CDR1 SGHRS, CDR2 YFSETQ. J was trimmed by 1 base and V by 0 bases; bases with no gene match: 0. CDR3 in amino acids: CASSLAGGSYEQYF. The CDR3 bases are TGCGCCAGCAGCTTGGCGGGGGGGTCCTACGAGCAGTACTTC. Variable domain in full (rest from reference TRBV5-1 and TRBJ2-7): KAGVTQTPRYLIKTRGQQVTLSCSPISGHRSVSWYQQTPGQGLQFLFEYFSETQRNKGNFPGRFSGRQFSNSRSEMNVSTLELGDSALYLCASSLAGGSYEQYFGPGTRLTVT.

This clonotype was detected a few times. The chain has TRBV7-9 and TRBJ1-5; D might be TRBD1 (6 bases). The V end lost 8 bases, the J end lost 3 bases, and 17 bases lay between the germline ends. The CDR3 sequence is 15 residues long. The germline V gene has CDR1 SEHNR and CDR2 FQNEAQ (reference sequence). CDR3 coding DNA: TGTGCCAGCGGGGGAAAGGGGGAAGACAATCAGCCCCAGCATTTT. Its protein is CASGGKGEDNQPQHF.